This TCR beta chain came from a study of T cells in Graves' hyperthyroidism and ophthalmopathy. Study-wide findings and caveats: Blood also contained most expanded thyroid clonotypes above 0.001. Ophthalmopathy was told apart from stable hyperthyroidism by a 13 V-J model.

Uncontrolled infection, other autoimmune disease, pregnancy or lactation barred patients from enrollment. Points on this clonotype: Its antigen is unknown.

CDR1 and CDR2 from the germline V gene are LGHNA and YSLEER. CDR3 length: 14 amino acids. V lost 0 bases and J 1 base, leaving 7 bases between the germline ends. RNA transcripts provided the source from which TCR beta CDR3 regions were amplified. In the first-round RT-PCR of the TCR CDR3, the HTBI primer set was used. A single record per CDR3 protein comes from TCRdb applying MiXCR to the multiplex PCR reads. Of approximately 420,000 distinct CDR3 sequences listed, roughly 15% are singletons. The J gene is TRBJ2-7, the V gene TRBV4-3; TRBD2 might be the D (6 bases). The source material was blood. This receptor was identified in a woman aged 18-29 years with Graves' hyperthyroidism. This chain's CDR3 is CASSQDRESYEQYF. The CDR3 DNA sequence: TGCGCCAGCAGCCAAGATCGGGAGTCCTACGAGCAGTACTTC.